This note documents a single T cell receptor beta chain sequence. Its antigen is not identified. Overlapping HIV-1 Gag 15-mer peptides at approximately 1 ug per peptide per mL were used. Memory cells lacking CD40L and CD69 with high CD45RO were sorted. PBMCs were depleted of CD8+ T cells before stimulation. Trimming pared 7 bases from V and 5 bases from J, leaving 14 bases between. Germline V CDR1 and CDR2: SQVTM, ANQGSEA. This CDR3 is built from 12 residues. The data derive from a study of persistence of HIV-infected CD4 T cells. Study-wide context: Up to about 200 mL blood was drawn at multiple time points; a couple of donors had single-time leukapheresis. Broader study findings: TCRbeta richness was lower in CMV- and Gag-responding cells than in anti-CD3/anti-CD28-responding cells. Degenerate expanded CDR3beta sequences were enriched among CMV- and Gag-responding cells.

The immunoSEQ assay was version 4, run in survey mode. The assay was immunoSEQ multiplex PCR, and TCRdb's table has in-frame clones only and misses some. The data show some 37,000 clones, around 83% seen once. This receptor was taken from an adult with HIV. The donor label of this sample is uncertain. The specimen was cultured CD4+ T cells from PBMCs, collected from a patient who received antiretroviral therapy. V usage is TRBV29-1 and J usage is TRBJ2-5; possible D gene TRBD2, 6 bases. CDR3 sequence: CSARGSEETQYF. The CDR3 bases are TGCAGCGCCCGGGGGTCCGAGGAGACCCAGTACTTC.